The 30 T cell receptor beta chains presented below share a single source sample, sequenced in a study of T cell repertoires in cytomegalovirus infection. TCRdb re-analysed the reads in MiXCR, keeping a single row per CDR3 protein. The table records about 740,000 distinct CDR3 sequences, roughly 36% of them present only once. Sequencing input: PBMCs. These receptors were obtained from a human donor in good health (CMV status not recorded). Some clones in this sample may be carry-over from other donors' samples.

This chain links TRBV12-3 or TRBV12-4 with TRBJ1-2; D is perhaps TRBD1 (5 bases). V lost 1 base to trimming and J lost 8 bases, with 14 bases between them. This CDR3 is 14 amino acids long. CDR3 in amino acids: CASSLGRAAFGYTF. CDR3 sequence (DNA): TGTGCCAGCAGTTTAGGCAGGGCCGCTTTCGGCTACACCTTC.

V is TRBV6-5 and J is TRBJ1-4; D ambiguous. Germline CDR1 MNHEY, CDR2 SVGAGI. CDR3 size: 12 residues. V lost 6 bases and J lost 7, with 9 bases in between. The chain's CDR3 is CASSPIGEKLFF. The CDR3 region has the DNA TGTGCCAGCAGCCCGATCGGTGAAAAACTGTTTTTT.

A word on this clonotype: Here the CDR3 omits its conserved ending phenylalanine or tryptophan, so a read error is the likely source. Because the CDR3's place on the DNA is in doubt, the DNA is left out and the CDR3 is given as listed by TCRdb. The chain is built from TRBV4-3 and TRBJ2-7; TRBD1 reflects the table's D call only, with no check against the DNA. The CDR3 is 14 residues long, ends included. Germline lookup yields CDR1 LGHNA and CDR2 YSLEER. CDR3 sequence reads: CANSYGTGGYEKYC.

The gene calls are TRBV20-1 and TRBJ1-1, with D uncertain. The germline gives CDR1 DFQATT, CDR2 SNEGSKA (reference sequence). The V end was cut by 4 bases, the J end by 6 bases, with 18 bases between. CDR3 size: 14 residues. The DNA for the CDR3 is TGCAGTGCTAAAACGGCAGTAGGTAACGCTGAAGCTTTCTTT. This gives the protein CSAKTAVGNAEAFF.

The chain couples TRBV12-3 or TRBV12-4 to TRBJ2-7; TRBD1 matches at 8 bases. This CDR3 is built from 14 residues. The V and J ends lost 1 base and 5 bases, in that order; junction bases with no gene match: 4. The CDR3 here is CASSLVRGLDEQYF. The CDR3 DNA reads as TGTGCCAGCAGTTTAGTCAGGGGGCTTGACGAGCAGTACTTC.

This clonotype was detected a few times. Here the CDR3 reads CASRLAGSNEQYF. The CDR3 DNA reads TGTGCCAGCAGATTAGCGGGAAGTAACGAGCAGTACTTC. The genes are TRBV27 and TRBJ2-7, with 8 bases aligning to TRBD2. The CDR3 is 13 amino acids. J lost 5 bases, V lost 6 bases, and 6 bases had no gene match. Looked up from germline, CDR1 is MNHEY and CDR2 is SMNVEV (reference sequence).

A remark on this clonotype: One junction end disagrees with the germline gene, perhaps due to a read error. V usage is TRBV12-3 or TRBV12-4 and J usage is TRBJ1-4, with D possibly being TRBD1 (5 bases). The CDR3 extends over 14 amino acids. CDR3 DNA sequence: TGTCCCAGCAGATGGACAACGCTTAATGAAAAACTGTTTTTT. This gives the protein CPSRWTTLNEKLFF.

This clonotype was recorded many times. The chain carries TRBV7-2 and TRBJ1-5; D gene ambiguous. CDR1 and CDR2 (germline): SGHTA, FQGNSA. Trimming took off 1 base at V and 6 bases at J, with 10 bases between the two ends. The CDR3 length is 14 residues. The CDR3 nucleotides read TGTGCCAGCAGCTTAGACACGGGTTTTCAGCCCCAGCATTTT. This gives the protein CASSLDTGFQPQHF.

V gene TRBV28 combines with J gene TRBJ2-3; a weak D match, TRBD2 (7 bases). This CDR3 region has 15 residues. Trimming pared 3 bases from V and 2 bases from J, leaving 12 bases between. Germline CDR1 MDHEN, CDR2 SYDVKM. The CDR3 DNA is TGTGCCAGCAGTTTCGCGGGGGCCTACACAGATACGCAGTATTTT. Translation: CASSFAGAYTDTQYF.

This clonotype has ten or more counts. This rearrangement joins TRBV7-3 to TRBJ2-2; possibly TRBD1 for D (6 bases). Trimming took off 3 bases at V and 7 bases at J, with 9 bases between the two ends. Per the germline V gene, CDR1 is SGHTA and CDR2 is FQGTGA. The CDR3 is made up of 13 amino acids. For the CDR3, the DNA is TGTGCCAGCAGCTTTTCAGGGGTCGGGGAGCTGTTTTTT. This sequence encodes CASSFSGVGELFF.

The V call is TRBV11-2, the J call TRBJ2-5, with a tentative D call TRBD2 (6 bases). From germline, CDR1 is SGHAT and CDR2 FQNNGV. V was shortened by 1 base and J by 1 base, with 10 bases between the two germline ends. The CDR3 extends over 15 amino acids. The CDR3 bases are TGTGCCAGCAGCTTAGTGCGGGGACCCCAAGAGACCCAGTACTTC. Translated: CASSLVRGPQETQYF.

The J gene is TRBJ1-2, the V gene TRBV27; D call uncertain. This CDR3 has 14 residues. CDR1 is MNHEY, CDR2 SMNVEV, per germline (reference sequence). Trimming left V 0 bases short and J 8 bases short, with 13 bases between. CDR3 sequence reads: CASSLSWQAAGYTF. For the CDR3, the DNA is TGTGCCAGCAGTTTATCGTGGCAGGCAGCCGGCTACACCTTC.

This clonotype occurred many times. The chain joins TRBV7-2 to TRBJ1-6; D is unresolved. The CDR3 contains 13 residues. The V end was cut by 4 bases, the J end by 7 bases, with 8 bases between. The germline gives CDR1 SGHTA, CDR2 FQGNSA. CDR3 bases: TGTGCCAGCAGCTGGGGAACGAATTCACCCCTCCACTTT. Translating it yields CASSWGTNSPLHF.

This chain connects TRBV25-1 to TRBJ2-7; 10 bases are a match to TRBD1. V shed 4 bases, J shed 6 bases, and the junction held 9 bases outside the gene matches. The CDR3 length is 15 residues. Per the germline V gene, CDR1 is MGHDK and CDR2 is SYGVNS. The CDR3 DNA follows: TGTGCCAGCAGTGGAGCCGGGACAGGGGTAATCGAGCAGTACTTC. Translating it yields CASSGAGTGVIEQYF.

This clonotype was counted many times. The chain links TRBV7-2 to TRBJ1-5; D is uncertain. The CDR3 spans 14 residues. V dropped 3 bases and J dropped 4 bases, with 10 bases sitting between them. Germline assignment: CDR1 SGHTA and CDR2 FQGNSA. This CDR3 reads CASSFALLNQPQHF. The CDR3 region has the DNA TGTGCCAGCAGCTTCGCCCTCCTTAATCAGCCCCAGCATTTT. Combining the CDR3 with reference TRBV7-2 and TRBJ1-5 gives the whole variable domain GAGVSQSPSNKVTEKGKDVELRCDPISGHTALYWYRQSLGQGLEFLIYFQGNSAPDKSGLPSDRFSAERTGGSVSTLTIQRTQQEDSAVYLCASSFALLNQPQHFGDGTRLSIL.

There are many counts of this clonotype. The chain joins TRBV6-2 or TRBV6-3 to TRBJ2-7; 8 bases fit TRBD1. The CDR3 spans 15 residues. Trimming cost V 4 bases and J 0 bases; bases outside gene matches: 5. CDR1 and CDR2 (germline): MNHEY, SVGEGT. CDR3 sequence reads: CASSLTGDSSYEQYF. CDR3 coding DNA: TGTGCCAGCAGTTTGACAGGGGATAGCTCCTACGAGCAGTACTTC.

The chain employs TRBV12-3 or TRBV12-4 and TRBJ1-3; possibly TRBD1 for D (5 bases). V was clipped by 7 bases and J by 0 bases, with 10 bases between them. CDR3 length: 14 amino acids. For the CDR3, the DNA is TGTGCCAGCACCCCGGGACGCTCTGGAAACACCATATATTTT. This translates into CASTPGRSGNTIYF.

Comments on this clonotype: The CDR3 carries no conserved terminal phenylalanine or tryptophan, so it likely arises from a read error. V and J are TRBV11-3 and TRBJ2-5; D unclear. The CDR3 runs to 13 residues. The V gene's germline CDR1 is SGHNT and CDR2 YENEEA. The V end was cut by 5 bases, the J end by 4 bases, with 11 bases between. The CDR3 region has the DNA TGTGCCAGCAGCATAATACTCGGAGAGACCCAGTACTTA. As protein: CASSIILGETQYL.

The V gene is TRBV7-9, the J gene TRBJ1-4; D gene uncertain. CDR3 length: 14 amino acids. Germline loops: CDR1 SEHNR, CDR2 FQNEAQ (reference sequence). The V gene lost 1 base and the J gene lost 12 bases, with 15 bases spanning the gap. This CDR3 is CASSLVGTDLQLFF. Here the CDR3 DNA reads TGTGCCAGCAGCTTAGTGGGAACGGATTTGCAACTGTTTTTT.

Details on this clonotype: The CDR3 does not close with the conserved phenylalanine or tryptophan, likely indicating a read error. This rearrangement joins TRBV19 to TRBJ2-2, with D maybe TRBD2 (6 bases). Per the germline V gene, CDR1 is LNHDA and CDR2 is SQIVND (reference sequence). Trimming removed 4 bases at V and 2 bases at J, with 8 bases between. This CDR3 comprises 14 residues. CDR3 loop: CASSSGANTGELFL. DNA for the CDR3: TGTGCCAGTAGTAGCGGGGCAAACACCGGGGAGCTGTTTTTG.

The V gene is TRBV24-1, the J gene TRBJ1-4; D perhaps matches TRBD1 (5 bases). The germline V gene has CDR1 KGHDR and CDR2 SFDVKD. The CDR3 has 14 amino acids. With 3 bases removed from V and 8 bases from J, the gap between germline ends came to 12 bases. CDR3 in DNA: TGTGCCACCAGTGATCTCGGGGCCCCCGAAAAACTGTTTTTT. Translation gives CATSDLGAPEKLFF.

In this sample, this clonotype turned up many times. The chain links TRBV7-2 to TRBJ1-2, with 7 bases identical to TRBD1. Germline V gene data show CDR1 as SGHTA and CDR2 as FQGNSA. V lost 5 bases and J lost 8; bases outside the gene matches: 8. This CDR3 region has 13 residues. The CDR3 spells CASSPDRVGGYTF. As DNA, the CDR3 is TGTGCCAGCAGCCCCGACAGGGTTGGCGGCTACACCTTC. Full variable domain (remainder filled in from reference TRBV7-2 and TRBJ1-2): GAGVSQSPSNKVTEKGKDVELRCDPISGHTALYWYRQSLGQGLEFLIYFQGNSAPDKSGLPSDRFSAERTGGSVSTLTIQRTQQEDSAVYLCASSPDRVGGYTFGSGTRLTVV.

This clonotype has at least ten counts. V and J are TRBV7-2 and TRBJ1-1; D may be TRBD1 (6 bases). The CDR3 runs 14 residues. Germline lookup yields CDR1 SGHTA and CDR2 FQGNSA. Trimming took off 5 bases at V and 6 bases at J, with 16 bases between the two ends. The CDR3: CASSPTHRVSEAFF. The CDR3 DNA follows: TGTGCCAGCAGCCCAACTCACAGGGTCTCTGAAGCTTTCTTT.

This clonotype was found a few times. V gene TRBV24-1 combines with J gene TRBJ2-2; 9 bases match TRBD1. Germline lookup yields CDR1 KGHDR and CDR2 SFDVKD. J lost 3 bases, V lost 7 bases, and 2 bases had no gene match. The CDR3 spans 14 residues. The CDR3 here is CATRGTGHTGELFF. The CDR3 nucleotides read TGTGCCACCAGAGGGACAGGGCACACCGGGGAGCTGTTTTTT.

Remarks on this clonotype: Because the CDR3 is missing its conserved closing phenylalanine or tryptophan, this is likely a read error. It is unclear where the CDR3 begins or ends on the DNA, so no DNA is shown, and the CDR3 is as TCRdb lists it. The chain carries TRBV24-1 and TRBJ2-1. Germline CDR1 reads KGHDR; CDR2 reads SFDVKD. The CDR3 sequence runs 11 residues, both termini included. Here the CDR3 reads CATSDYREQLL.

The chain joins TRBV19 to TRBJ2-3; 7 bases match TRBD2. This CDR3 is 16 amino acids long. CDR1 is LNHDA and CDR2 is SQIVND in the germline V gene (reference sequence). The V gene end was trimmed by 1 base and the J gene end by 0 bases; junction bases not matched to a gene: 4. The CDR3 loop is CASSIGRLASTDTQYF. The CDR3 coding sequence is TGTGCCAGTAGTATAGGTCGACTAGCAAGCACAGATACGCAGTATTTT.

This chain uses TRBV5-5 with TRBJ2-1, with a weak D call TRBD1 (6 bases). V shed 3 bases and J shed 7 bases, with 14 bases lying between them. There are 14 residues in the CDR3. CDR1 is SGHKS and CDR2 is YYEKEE in the germline V gene (reference sequence). DNA for the CDR3: TGTGCCAGCAGCTACTGGGGGCCCAAAAATGAGCAGTTCTTC. It translates to CASSYWGPKNEQFF.

The table lists this clonotype with a few counts. The chain employs TRBV20-1 and TRBJ1-1, with 7 nucleotides matching TRBD1. The CDR3 spans 17 residues. V lost 7 bases and J lost 11; bases outside the gene matches: 28. CDR1 is DFQATT and CDR2 is SNEGSKA in the germline V gene (reference sequence). In nucleotides, the CDR3 is TGCAGTGTTAGGAGGGGTCGGGGACAGTTGGGGTTAGAGGAGGCTTTCTTT. Translating gives CSVRRGRGQLGLEEAFF.

The rearrangement uses TRBV28 and TRBJ1-5; TRBD1 agrees at 9 bases. The CDR3 is made up of 16 amino acids. Germline V gene lookup returns CDR1 MDHEN and CDR2 SYDVKM. The junction had 6 bases not matched to a gene; V was cut back by 3 bases and J by 3 bases. Here the CDR3 DNA reads TGTGCCAGCAGTTTTGCACGACAGGGGGTCAATCAGCCCCAGCATTTT. This encodes CASSFARQGVNQPQHF.

The gene calls are TRBV30 and TRBJ2-3; a possible D gene is TRBD1 (5 bases). The CDR3 consists of 14 residues. Trimming took 4 bases from V and 0 from J, leaving 11 bases between them. CDR1 and CDR2 (germline): GTSNPN, SVGIG (reference sequence). The CDR3 DNA sequence: TGTGCCTGGACCGACAGATCTAGCACAGATACGCAGTATTTT. It translates to CAWTDRSSTDTQYF.